The source of this T cell receptor (beta chain) is a study of blood T cells in healthy people across ages. Study information: Template switching retrieved approximately one barcoded beta molecule for each two T cells. Study observations and caveats: Relative to aged donors, long-lived donors carried more naive CD4+ cells and displayed higher diversity.

A second PCR of about 7 to 12 cycles used a sample-barcoded 5' primer and a J-beta primer mix. One entry per CDR3 protein results from TCRdb running MiXCR on the 5' RACE reads. This repertoire shows roughly 2 million distinct CDR3 sequences, approximately 50% found once; its top ten account for around 2.1%. Worth noting for this clonotype: The target antigen is unknown.

The CDR3 has 14 amino acids. Per germline, CDR1 MNHNS and CDR2 SASEGT. The germline V and J ends were trimmed by 2 bases and 11 bases, with 19 bases remaining between them. V usage is TRBV6-1 and J usage is TRBJ2-7, with D perhaps TRBD2 (5 bases). The sample comprised blood. This receptor was identified in a woman between 40 and 55 years old in good health. CDR3 nucleotide sequence: TGTGCCAGCAGTGAAAACGGCAGACTAACAAGGAAGTACTTC. As protein: CASSENGRLTRKYF.